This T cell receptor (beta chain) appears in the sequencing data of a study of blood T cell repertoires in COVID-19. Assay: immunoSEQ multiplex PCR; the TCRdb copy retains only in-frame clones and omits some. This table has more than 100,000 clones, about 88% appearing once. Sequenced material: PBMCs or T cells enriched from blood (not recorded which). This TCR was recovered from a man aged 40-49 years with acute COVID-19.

CDR3 amino acids: CASSLNQAGETQYF. For the CDR3, the DNA is TGTGCCAGCAGCTTAAATCAGGCAGGAGAGACCCAGTACTTC. V is TRBV7-6 and J is TRBJ2-5; unclear D gene. This CDR3 comprises 14 residues. Germline CDR1 is SGHVS and CDR2 is FNYEAQ. Trimming pared 2 bases from V and 4 bases from J, leaving 11 bases between.